The T cell receptor (beta chain) described here comes from a study of T cell repertoires in cytomegalovirus infection. Study background: Public TCR beta signatures marked donors with CMV infection and the matching HLA.

TCRdb processed the reads anew with MiXCR; each CDR3 protein has one entry. The repertoire holds 450,000 to 550,000 distinct CDR3 sequences, approximately 15% seen once, with 24% in the top ten. With respect to this clonotype: Its target is unknown.

Findings and limits, study-wide: In two of eight donors, the top clonotype was HLA-C-restricted CMV-specific. Summed frequency of public TCR beta families distinguished CMV carriers with the relevant HLA.

This CDR3 comprises 15 residues. Germline CDR1 and CDR2: LNHDA and SQIVND (reference sequence). Trimming shortened V by 2 bases and J by 5 bases, and 12 bases separated the two germline ends. Specimen: CD8+ T cells from PBMCs. The receptor was derived from a human donor in good health (CMV status not recorded). Some clones in this sample may be carry-over from other donors' samples. J is TRBJ2-2 and V is TRBV19; TRBD1 or TRBD2 may be the D gene (5 bases each). The CDR3 here is CASSISSRTTGELFF. The CDR3 nucleotides read TGTGCCAGTAGTATATCTAGCAGGACAACCGGGGAGCTGTTTTTT. Full variable domain (outside the CDR3, taken from reference TRBV19 and TRBJ2-2): DGGITQSPKYLFRKEGQNVTLSCEQNLNHDAMYWYRQDPGQGLRLIYYSQIVNDFQKGDIAEGYSVSREKKESFPLTVTSAQKNPTAFYLCASSISSRTTGELFFGEGSRLTVL.